The 14 T cell receptor beta chains below come from one sample, sequenced in a study of blood T cell repertoires in COVID-19. Clones were read by immunoSEQ multiplex PCR, and TCRdb kept only the in-frame ones, dropping some. Of hundreds of thousands of clones in the sample, about nine tenths were seen once. Sequencing input: peripheral blood. These receptors originate from a woman aged 70-85 years with COVID-19, enrolled during active disease.

The V gene is TRBV19, the J gene TRBJ1-1, with TRBD1 as a possible D gene (6 bases). The ends were cut back, 6 bases at V and 5 bases at J, with 19 bases in the middle. Germline CDR1 and CDR2: LNHDA and SQIVND (reference sequence). The CDR3 extends over 15 amino acids. CDR3 coding DNA: TGTGCCAGTAGCGCAAAACAGGGTGGATGGACTGAAGCTTTCTTT. This encodes CASSAKQGGWTEAFF.

The rearrangement uses TRBV3-1 (or the pseudogene TRBV3-2) and TRBJ1-4, with 8 bases matching TRBD1. V shed 4 bases, J shed 7 bases, and the junction held 8 bases outside the gene matches. The CDR3 is 15 amino acids. CDR1 is LGHDT, CDR2 YNNKEL, per germline (reference sequence). CDR3 sequence reads: CASSPQGAQGEKLFF. The CDR3 nucleotides are TGTGCCAGCAGCCCTCAGGGGGCGCAAGGTGAAAAACTGTTTTTT.

The chain links TRBV6-2 or TRBV6-3 to TRBJ1-2; D is undetermined. The V end was cut by 6 bases, the J end by 7 bases, with 21 bases between. CDR3 length equals 15 residues. CDR1 MNHEY and CDR2 SVGEGT come from the germline V gene. The CDR3 DNA is TGTGCCAGCAGCTCACGCGGAGTTTCCCAAGGTGGCTACACCTTC. Translated: CASSSRGVSQGGYTF.

V usage is TRBV7-2 and J usage is TRBJ2-3; tentative D call: TRBD2 (6 bases). Germline CDR1 and CDR2: SGHTA and FQGNSA. The V and J ends lost 2 bases and 1 base respectively, with 10 bases between them. This CDR3 has 15 residues. DNA of the CDR3: TGTGCCAGCAGCTTAAGGACGGGGGGCACAGATACGCAGTATTTT. Encoded protein: CASSLRTGGTDTQYF.

The chain joins TRBV2 to TRBJ2-7, with a tentative D call TRBD2 (6 bases). V lost 6 bases and J 2 bases, leaving 20 bases between the germline ends. Germline V lookup: CDR1 SNHLY, CDR2 FYNNEI. The CDR3 runs to 16 residues. The CDR3 sequence: CASRALGLLTTYEQYF. The CDR3 region has the DNA TGTGCCAGCAGGGCATTAGGACTACTGACTACCTACGAGCAGTACTTC.

This clone came up a few times. Here the CDR3 reads CAWSGGQGGEKLFF. The CDR3 nucleotides are TGTGCCTGGAGTGGGGGACAGGGAGGGGAAAAACTGTTTTTT. The chain links TRBV30 to TRBJ1-4; 9 bases are shared with TRBD1. The germline gives CDR1 GTSNPN, CDR2 SVGIG (reference sequence). The CDR3 sequence is 14 residues long. Trimming at V came to 1 base and at J to 8 bases, leaving 5 bases not matched to a gene. Full variable domain (remainder filled in from reference TRBV30 and TRBJ1-4): SQTIHQWPATLVQPVGSPLSLECTVEGTSNPNLYWYRQAAGRGLQLLFYSVGIGQISSEVPQNLSASRPQDRQFILSSKKLLLSDSGFYLCAWSGGQGGEKLFFGSGTQLSVL.

The V gene is TRBV7-9, the J gene TRBJ1-6; D is unresolved. The CDR3 spans 13 residues. Germline values: CDR1 SEHNR, CDR2 FQNEAQ (reference sequence). V was pared by 7 bases and J by 7 bases, with 11 bases between. The CDR3 DNA follows: TGTGCCAGCAACCTAAGGGAGAATTCACCCCTCCACTTT. Translation: CASNLRENSPLHF. The variable domain in full, with the rest retrieved from reference TRBV7-9 and TRBJ1-6, is DTGVSQNPRHKITKRGQNVTFRCDPISEHNRLYWYRQTLGQGPEFLTYFQNEAQLEKSRLLSDRFSAERPKGSFSTLEIQRTEQGDSAMYLCASNLRENSPLHFGNGTRLTVT.

The gene calls are TRBV5-6 and TRBJ1-5; D call uncertain. Trimming left V 2 bases short and J 10 bases short, with 16 bases between. CDR3 length equals 14 residues. CDR1 and CDR2 from the germline V gene are SGHDT and YYEEEE. The CDR3 nucleotides are TGTGCCAGCAGCTTCTCGTCGCCGGCTAGCCCCCAGCATTTT. Residues: CASSFSSPASPQHF.

This chain joins TRBV9 and TRBJ2-6; tentatively, D is TRBD2 (6 bases). The CDR3 length is 18 residues. Germline values: CDR1 SGDLS, CDR2 YYNGEE. Trimming shortened V by 0 bases and J by 0 bases, and 13 bases separated the two germline ends. The CDR3 DNA reads TGTGCCAGCAGCGTAGAGCAGCGGGCGAGCTCTGGGGCCAACGTCCTGACTTTC. Translating it yields CASSVEQRASSGANVLTF.

The gene calls are TRBV5-4 and TRBJ2-7, with 7 bases that match TRBD1. Germline V gene sequence: CDR1 SGHNT, CDR2 YYREEE (reference sequence). The J segment lost 2 bases and the V segment lost 4 bases, leaving 9 bases of the junction unmatched. The CDR3 extends over 15 amino acids. This CDR3 is CASSTGTAQPYEQYF. The CDR3 nucleotides are TGTGCCAGCAGCACAGGGACAGCCCAGCCCTACGAGCAGTACTTC.

This rearrangement joins TRBV5-6 to TRBJ1-2, with TRBD1 matching 7 bases. Losses at the gene ends were 4 bases for V and 5 bases for J; bases not matched to a gene: 5. This CDR3 spans 13 amino acids. Germline V CDR1 and CDR2: SGHDT, YYEEEE. CDR3 coding DNA: TGTGCCAGCAGCCCTCAGGGGGTGTATGGCTACACCTTC. It encodes CASSPQGVYGYTF.

V gene TRBV24-1 combines with J gene TRBJ1-2; D uncertain. The V end lost 7 bases, the J end lost 1 base, and 9 bases lay between the germline ends. The CDR3 length is 13 residues. The V gene's germline CDR1 is KGHDR and CDR2 SFDVKD. In DNA, the CDR3 is TGTGCCACCAGGCCCCGACTTAACTATGGCTACACCTTC. Translating it yields CATRPRLNYGYTF.

V gene TRBV10-3 combines with J gene TRBJ1-2; D not resolved. CDR1 is ENHRY, CDR2 SYGVKD, per germline. V was cut by 10 bases and J by 0 bases, with 15 bases left in between. CDR3 length: 14 residues. The CDR3 nucleotides are TGTGCCACATCGGGTCTAGCAACTAACTATGGCTACACCTTC. It specifies CATSGLATNYGYTF.

The V gene is TRBV11-2, the J gene TRBJ1-2; D possibly corresponds to TRBD1 (5 bases). CDR1 is SGHAT, CDR2 FQNNGV, per germline. This CDR3 comprises 12 residues. The V and J ends lost 2 bases and 8 bases respectively, with 9 bases between them. The CDR3 is CASSLRGWGYTF. CDR3 DNA: TGTGCCAGCAGCTTAAGGGGTTGGGGCTACACCTTC.